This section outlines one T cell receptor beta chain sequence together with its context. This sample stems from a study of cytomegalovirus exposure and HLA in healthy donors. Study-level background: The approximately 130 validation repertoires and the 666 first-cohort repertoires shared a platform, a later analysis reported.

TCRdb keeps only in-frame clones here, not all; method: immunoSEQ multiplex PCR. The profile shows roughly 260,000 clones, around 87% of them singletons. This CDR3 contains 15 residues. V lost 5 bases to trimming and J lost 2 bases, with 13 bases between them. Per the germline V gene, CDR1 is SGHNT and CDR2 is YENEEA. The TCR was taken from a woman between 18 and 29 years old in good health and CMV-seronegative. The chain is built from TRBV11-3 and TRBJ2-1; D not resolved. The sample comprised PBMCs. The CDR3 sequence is CASSPTGVTYNEQFF. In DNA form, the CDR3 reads TGTGCCAGCAGCCCTACCGGAGTTACCTACAATGAGCAGTTCTTC. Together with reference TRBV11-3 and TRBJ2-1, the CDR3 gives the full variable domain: EAGVVQSPRYKIIEKKQPVAFWCNPISGHNTLYWYLQNLGQGPELLIRYENEEAVDDSQLPKDRFSAERLKGVDSTLKIQPAELGDSAVYLCASSPTGVTYNEQFFGPGTRLTVL.